The 12 T cell receptor beta chains reported below all come from one sample, sequenced in a study of blood T cell repertoires in COVID-19. Sequenced by immunoSEQ multiplex PCR; TCRdb stores in-frame clones only, minus some. This table has over 70,000 clones, more than 60% appearing once. Sample: peripheral blood. These receptors were obtained from a woman over 75 with active or convalescent COVID-19.

The chain employs TRBV5-1 and TRBJ1-2, with 7 bases matching TRBD1. Trimming cost V 6 bases and J 3 bases; bases outside gene matches: 5. CDR1 SGHRS and CDR2 YFSETQ come from the germline V gene. The CDR3 totals 13 residues. Written as DNA, the CDR3 is TGCGCCAGCACCCGGGACAGTGACTATGGCTACACCTTC. Translating it yields CASTRDSDYGYTF. Full variable domain (rest looked up from reference TRBV5-1 and TRBJ1-2): KAGVTQTPRYLIKTRGQQVTLSCSPISGHRSVSWYQQTPGQGLQFLFEYFSETQRNKGNFPGRFSGRQFSNSRSEMNVSTLELGDSALYLCASTRDSDYGYTFGSGTRLTVV.

The V and J genes are TRBV30 and TRBJ1-6; possibly TRBD1 for D (5 bases). The ends were cut back, 2 bases at V and 15 bases at J, with 17 bases in the middle. The CDR3 extends over 13 amino acids. The germline CDR1 and CDR2 sequences are GTSNPN and SVGIG (reference sequence). CDR3 nucleotides: TGTGCCTGGAGTCCCCGTGGCGGGGGAGACCTCCACTTT. This sequence encodes CAWSPRGGGDLHF.

J is TRBJ1-6 and V is TRBV4-3; D unclear. From germline, CDR1 is LGHNA and CDR2 YSLEER. This CDR3 comprises 15 residues. Trimming left V 1 base short and J 5 bases short, with 9 bases between. CDR3 nucleotides: TGCGCCAGCAGCCAAGCCAGGCCAAATAATTCACCCCTCCACTTT. Translated: CASSQARPNNSPLHF.

CDR3 DNA sequence: TGTGCCAGCACCTCATCTTTGCGGGGGTCATTGCGTAATTCACCCCTCCACTTT. Translated, it gives CASTSSLRGSLRNSPLHF. This rearrangement joins TRBV6-7 to TRBJ1-6; TRBD1 might be the D (5 bases). TRBV6-7 is identified as an open reading frame with a role that is uncertain. The CDR3 covers 18 residues. Trimming removed 7 bases at V and 6 bases at J, with 25 bases between.

The gene calls are TRBV4-1 and TRBJ2-1; D not certain. V lost 0 bases to trimming and J lost 5 bases, with 8 bases between them. This CDR3 is built from 14 residues. Germline V gene data show CDR1 as MGHRA and CDR2 as YSYEKL. CDR3 residues: CASSQDDGDNEQFF. The CDR3 nucleotides read TGCGCCAGCAGCCAAGATGACGGAGACAATGAGCAGTTCTTC.

The rearrangement uses TRBV7-2 and TRBJ2-5, with TRBD2 as a possible D gene (5 bases). V was pared by 5 bases and J by 4 bases, with 11 bases between. CDR3 length: 13 amino acids. Looked up from germline, CDR1 is SGHTA and CDR2 is FQGNSA. The CDR3 DNA reads as TGTGCCAGCAGCCGTAGCGATTCAGAGACCCAGTACTTC. It encodes CASSRSDSETQYF. Supplemented by reference TRBV7-2 and TRBJ2-5, the full variable domain reads GAGVSQSPSNKVTEKGKDVELRCDPISGHTALYWYRQSLGQGLEFLIYFQGNSAPDKSGLPSDRFSAERTGGSVSTLTIQRTQQEDSAVYLCASSRSDSETQYFGPGTRLLVL.

The gene calls are TRBV15 and TRBJ2-3; tentative D call: TRBD2 (5 bases). Germline CDR1 LNHNV, CDR2 YYDKDF (reference sequence). CDR3 size: 14 residues. Trimming shortened V by 5 bases and J by 2 bases, and 11 bases separated the two germline ends. Here the CDR3 reads CATSPGLSTDTQYF. The CDR3 bases are TGTGCCACCAGCCCCGGACTGTCCACAGATACGCAGTATTTT.

This clone was found a few times. The J gene is TRBJ2-2, the V gene TRBV9, with D possibly matching TRBD1 (6 bases). Germline CDR1 and CDR2: SGDLS and YYNGEE. CDR3 length equals 15 residues. V was cut by 2 bases and J by 0 bases, with 8 bases left in between. CDR3 sequence reads: CASSVGHSNTGELFF. Here the CDR3 DNA reads TGTGCCAGCAGCGTGGGACATTCGAACACCGGGGAGCTGTTTTTT.

J is TRBJ2-1 and V is TRBV2; D perhaps matches TRBD2 (6 bases). Deletions cut 7 bases from V and 4 bases from J, with 14 bases between. The CDR3 covers 14 residues. From germline, CDR1 is SNHLY and CDR2 FYNNEI. The CDR3 DNA is TGTGCCAGCATTGCGGGAACACTATACAATGAGCAGTTCTTC. Amino acids: CASIAGTLYNEQFF.

The chain carries TRBV5-5 and TRBJ1-2; D is unresolved. Trimming left V 4 bases short and J 7 bases short, with 20 bases between. Germline V CDR1 and CDR2: SGHKS, YYEKEE (reference sequence). CDR3 length: 15 amino acids. This chain's CDR3 is CASSLTPRSEGGYTF. In DNA form, the CDR3 reads TGTGCCAGCAGCCTCACCCCCCGGTCCGAGGGTGGCTACACCTTC.

The rearrangement uses TRBV7-2 and TRBJ2-3; 9 bases line up with TRBD2. V lost 4 bases, J lost 8 bases, and 7 bases stayed unmatched. CDR3 size: 14 residues. The V gene's germline CDR1 is SGHTA and CDR2 FQGNSA. This chain's CDR3 is CASSSSGVGVTQYF. The DNA for the CDR3 is TGTGCCAGCAGCTCTAGCGGGGTGGGCGTTACGCAGTATTTT.

CDR3 protein: CASSQDSSGGGGEQFF. The CDR3 nucleotides read TGCGCCAGCAGCCAAGATTCTAGCGGGGGAGGTGGTGAGCAGTTCTTC. The chain has TRBV4-3 and TRBJ2-1, with 10 positions matching TRBD2. The V segment lost 0 bases and the J segment 9 bases; nucleotides outside the gene matches: 8. Germline loops: CDR1 LGHNA, CDR2 YSLEER. The CDR3 spans 16 residues.